A single T cell receptor (beta chain) is shown here with its context. Its specific antigen is unknown. No clone much larger than this one lies a single base away; base qualities are absent. To demonstrate the VDJtools post-analysis software, TCR beta repertoires were profiled from the peripheral blood of about 13 young patients with multiple sclerosis. The multiple sclerosis patients were children and adolescents ranging in age from about 6 to 17 years. V is cut back by 6 bases and J by 1 base, with 6 bases in the junction unmatched. Reading from cysteine to phenylalanine, the CDR3 counts 13 amino acids. Only the CDR3 portion is preserved as DNA: 39 bases, with reading frame beginning at the first base. The CDR1 and CDR2 encoded by the germline V gene (reference sequence) are DFQATT and SNEGSKA. This record belongs to a study of post-analysis software for immune sequencing data (dated by TCRdb to between 2014 and 2016). Looking at the study overall: The recorded disease courses included relapsing-remitting, secondary progressive and progressive-relapsing multiple sclerosis, and some patients had no subtype annotation. A subset of samples was prepared in parallel using single-end sample barcoding, then pooled and co-amplified after Illumina adapter ligation. The patient repertoires were set against around ten previously published healthy control repertoires from donors whose ages ranged from roughly 6 to 26 years. General findings and caveats noted by the study authors: The control group was slightly older than the multiple sclerosis patient group. A handful of TRBV segments, including TRBV5-6, TRBV5-1 and TRBV20-1, were significantly more frequent in patients than controls. Significantly lower normalized Chao1 diversity was found in multiple sclerosis patients than in controls, suggesting substantial peripheral T-cell clonal expansion. Strong co-clustering of samples prepared in the same batch was shown by direct clustering with F measure, prompting a batch-effect correction.

Libraries came from PCR. These reads were obtained on an Illumina HiSeq 2500. Unique molecular identifiers were incorporated into TCR beta cDNA libraries to reduce PCR and sequencing biases. Roughly 500,000 cDNA molecules were obtained for every 1 to 10 million input T cells, so each molecule roughly corresponded to one T cell. The patient libraries were prepared and sequenced using the same protocol as the earlier healthy control dataset. Samples belonging to the same batch were prepared together, multiplexed and sequenced on a shared HiSeq lane. Concerning the study's data processing: MIGEC was used to process the raw barcoded reads, and molecular identifier groups with only a single read were discarded before consensus assembly and CDR3 extraction. Clonotype tables were post-analysed with VDJtools, and diversity was normalized by down-sampling all datasets to the smallest sample size. In repertoire overlap clustering, CDR3 amino acid sequences, but not nucleotide sequences, were matched to correct batch-related cross-sample contamination. Using fastp at Q25 and MiXCR, TCRdb reprocessed the public reads and kept productive beta chains. Rows matching on CDR3 protein sequence are summarized as one entry with the most common DNA and genes. For this entry, the V and J calls and clone size follow TCRdb and not the study's own pipeline. The sample has about 810,000 distinct CDR3 sequences on record, about 57% of them singletons. Roughly 4.4% of the sample rests with the top ten.

The chain joins TRBV20-1 to TRBJ2-7; 7 bases in the junction line up with TRBD1. Sequencing was performed on blood. The TCR originated in a girl between 10 and 17 years old with multiple sclerosis. The CDR3 sequence is CSAAEQGSYEQYF. The bases read TGCAGTGCGGCCGAACAGGGGTCCTACGAGCAGTACTTC.